This T cell receptor (beta chain) was captured in a study of blood T cell repertoires in COVID-19. This clone was observed once. The repertoire was sequenced with immunoSEQ multiplex PCR; TCRdb's copy has only in-frame clones and lacks some. The sample holds some 240,000 clones, 89% seen once. This CDR3 has 16 residues. Germline V gene sequence: CDR1 GTSNPN, CDR2 SVGIG (reference sequence). V was pared by 0 bases and J by 5 bases, with 9 bases of the junction left unmatched. J is TRBJ2-3 and V is TRBV30; 9 bases match TRBD2. The sequence came from a woman between 40 and 55 years old who had recovered from COVID-19. Sequenced material: peripheral blood. The CDR3 reads CAWSVIERGAGDTQYF. The CDR3 DNA is TGTGCCTGGAGTGTAATCGAGCGGGGGGCGGGAGATACGCAGTATTTT.